This is a list of T cell receptor beta chains from one sample in a study of blood T cell repertoires in COVID-19. TCRdb's copy holds only in-frame clones and misses some; the assay was immunoSEQ multiplex PCR. The profile shows more than 80,000 clones, around four fifths of them singletons. The specimen sequenced was peripheral blood. The receptors stem from a woman of 80 years or more with active or convalescent COVID-19. The CDR3 runs from the conserved cysteine through the conserved F or W. The D gene is left open where the match is weak. Clone size, where shown, is once, few, many, or a class for clones that have expanded.

v_call: TRBV29-1
j_call: TRBJ2-1
clone_size: once
d_call: TRBD2
cdr3_nt: TGCAGCGTCGCCACTCTAGCGGGGTTCTACAATGAGCAGTTCTTC
cdr3_aa: CSVATLAGFYNEQFF

v_call: TRBV5-1
j_call: TRBJ1-1
clone_size: NA
d_call: NA
cdr3_nt: TGCGCCAGCAGTCGTGAAACGGGCACTGAAGCTTTCTTT
cdr3_aa: CASSRETGTEAFF

v_call: TRBV6-5
j_call: TRBJ2-3
clone_size: NA
d_call: NA
cdr3_nt: TGTGCCAGCAGTTCACCAGGACAGAGCACAGATACGCAGTATTTT
cdr3_aa: CASSSPGQSTDTQYF

v_call: TRBV6-5
j_call: TRBJ1-4
clone_size: NA
d_call: NA
cdr3_nt: TGTGCCAGCCTCCCCTCGGACTCCCCCGCGGAAAAACTGTTTTTT
cdr3_aa: CASLPSDSPAEKLFF

v_call: TRBV30
j_call: TRBJ2-1
clone_size: NA
d_call: TRBD2
cdr3_nt: TGTGCCTGGAGGATTGGACTAGCGGGAGGGTTCGATGAGCAGTTCTTC
cdr3_aa: CAWRIGLAGGFDEQFF

v_call: TRBV6-2/TRBV6-3
j_call: TRBJ2-1
clone_size: once
d_call: TRBD2
cdr3_nt: TGTGCCAGCAGTCGACTAGCGGGGGGGCTTGAGCAGTTCTTC
cdr3_aa: CASSRLAGGLEQFF

v_call: TRBV29-1
j_call: TRBJ2-7
clone_size: NA
d_call: TRBD1
cdr3_nt: TGCAGCGTTGTTGGGACAGGGGACGAGCAGTACTTC
cdr3_aa: CSVVGTGDEQYF

v_call: TRBV4-2
j_call: TRBJ2-1
clone_size: NA
d_call: TRBD2
cdr3_nt: TGTGCCAGCAGCCAAGAGGCTACTAGACTAGCGGGAGAAGGTGAGCAGTTCTTC
cdr3_aa: CASSQEATRLAGEGEQFF

v_call: TRBV27
j_call: TRBJ2-5
clone_size: NA
d_call: TRBD2
cdr3_nt: TGTGCCCGGGGGGGAGCCCAGTACTTC
cdr3_aa: CARGGAQYF

v_call: TRBV5-6
j_call: TRBJ1-1
clone_size: NA
d_call: NA
cdr3_nt: TGTGCCAGCAGCTCGGTTAGTAACACTGAAGCTTTCTTT
cdr3_aa: CASSSVSNTEAFF

v_call: TRBV2
j_call: TRBJ2-3
clone_size: NA
d_call: TRBD1
cdr3_nt: TGTGCCAGCAGTAAAAGGACAGGGCCGACAGATACGCAGTATTTT
cdr3_aa: CASSKRTGPTDTQYF

v_call: TRBV7-6
j_call: TRBJ2-5
clone_size: few
d_call: NA
cdr3_nt: TGTGCCAGCAGCTTAGATGTCGGGGGGCTGGAGACCCAGTACTTC
cdr3_aa: CASSLDVGGLETQYF

v_call: TRBV4-1
j_call: TRBJ1-2
clone_size: NA
d_call: NA
cdr3_nt: TGCGCCAGCAGCCAGATCTTGGGCGGGTCGGGTGGCTATGGCTACACCTTC
cdr3_aa: CASSQILGGSGGYGYTF

v_call: TRBV6-6
j_call: TRBJ2-7
clone_size: NA
d_call: NA
cdr3_nt: TGTGCCAGCAGTTACCCCCCCGGTCTCGAGCAGTACTTC
cdr3_aa: CASSYPPGLEQYF

v_call: TRBV7-2
j_call: TRBJ1-5
clone_size: NA
d_call: NA
cdr3_nt: TGTGCCAGCAGCTTAGCTGGGGGAGGGTGGAGCAATCAGCCCCAGCATTTT
cdr3_aa: CASSLAGGGWSNQPQHF

v_call: TRBV30
j_call: TRBJ1-5
clone_size: NA
d_call: NA
cdr3_nt: TGTGCCTGGAGTACAACAGATAGCAATCAGCCCCAGCATTTT
cdr3_aa: CAWSTTDSNQPQHF

v_call: TRBV19
j_call: TRBJ2-7
clone_size: NA
d_call: TRBD1
cdr3_nt: TGTGCCAGTAGTGGACAGGGAATGAACTACGAGCAGTACTTC
cdr3_aa: CASSGQGMNYEQYF

v_call: TRBV5-1
j_call: TRBJ2-3
clone_size: NA
d_call: NA
cdr3_nt: TGCGCCAGCAGCTGGAGGGAGAGCACAGATACGCAGTATTTT
cdr3_aa: CASSWRESTDTQYF

v_call: TRBV7-9
j_call: TRBJ1-1
clone_size: NA
d_call: NA
cdr3_nt: TGTGCCAGCACCCTGACACAGGGTTCGGTGGGTTCGGACACTGAAGCTTTCTTT
cdr3_aa: CASTLTQGSVGSDTEAFF

v_call: TRBV19
j_call: TRBJ2-2
clone_size: NA
d_call: NA
cdr3_nt: TGTGCCAGTAGAGGTGTGGGGGCCGCCGGGGAGCTGTTTTTT
cdr3_aa: CASRGVGAAGELFF

v_call: TRBV19
j_call: TRBJ1-4
clone_size: once
d_call: NA
cdr3_nt: TGTGCCAGTAGTTTCCGACAGACTGAAAAACTGTTTTTT
cdr3_aa: CASSFRQTEKLFF

v_call: TRBV19
j_call: TRBJ1-1
clone_size: NA
d_call: NA
cdr3_nt: TGTGCCAGTAGTAAAGCGGGGACTAACACTGAAGCTTTCTTT
cdr3_aa: CASSKAGTNTEAFF

v_call: TRBV2
j_call: TRBJ1-1
clone_size: NA
d_call: TRBD1
cdr3_nt: TGTGCCAGCAGCGGCCAGGGGGGGAACACTGAAGCTTTCTTT
cdr3_aa: CASSGQGGNTEAFF

v_call: TRBV12-3/TRBV12-4
j_call: TRBJ1-1
clone_size: NA
d_call: NA
cdr3_nt: TGTGCCAGCAAAGGGACATTGAACACTGAAGCTTTCTTT
cdr3_aa: CASKGTLNTEAFF

v_call: TRBV2
j_call: TRBJ1-2
clone_size: NA
d_call: NA
cdr3_nt: TGTGCCAGCTCCGTCAGGGTACAAAACTATGGCTACACCTTC
cdr3_aa: CASSVRVQNYGYTF

v_call: TRBV10-3
j_call: TRBJ2-3
clone_size: NA
d_call: NA
cdr3_nt: TGTGCCTATGGGATTGGCGGGGGCCTGCGCACAGATACGCAGTATTTT
cdr3_aa: CAYGIGGGLRTDTQYF

v_call: TRBV7-9
j_call: TRBJ1-4
clone_size: few
d_call: NA
cdr3_nt: TGTGCCAGCAGCTTAGTCGGTCAGCCGAGGGAAAAACTGTTTTTT
cdr3_aa: CASSLVGQPREKLFF

v_call: TRBV5-1
j_call: TRBJ2-6
clone_size: NA
d_call: NA
cdr3_nt: TGCGCCAGCAGCTTGGACAGGGTTCTGGGGGCCAACGTCCTGACTTTC
cdr3_aa: CASSLDRVLGANVLTF

v_call: TRBV19
j_call: TRBJ1-2
clone_size: NA
d_call: NA
cdr3_nt: TGTGCCAGTAGCTCAATATTGGACTCGGACAAACATGGGAGGGTTAACTATGGCTACACCTTC
cdr3_aa: CASSSILDSDKHGRVNYGYTF

v_call: TRBV29-1
j_call: TRBJ1-1
clone_size: once
d_call: TRBD1
cdr3_nt: TGCAGTGGACAGGGCTATGTTGGCACTGAAGCTTTCTTT
cdr3_aa: CSGQGYVGTEAFF

v_call: TRBV5-5
j_call: TRBJ1-4
clone_size: NA
d_call: NA
cdr3_nt: TGTGCCAGCAGCTTGGACTTCGCAACTAATGAAAAACTGTTTTTT
cdr3_aa: CASSLDFATNEKLFF

v_call: TRBV5-1
j_call: TRBJ2-7
clone_size: NA
d_call: TRBD2
cdr3_nt: TGCGCCAGCAGCTACTGGACTAGCGGAGCCTACGAGCAGTACTTC
cdr3_aa: CASSYWTSGAYEQYF

v_call: TRBV5-6
j_call: TRBJ2-5
clone_size: NA
d_call: TRBD2
cdr3_nt: TGTGCCAGCAGCCGTAGCGGGGGGGCTGCGGAGACCCAGTACTTC
cdr3_aa: CASSRSGGAAETQYF

v_call: TRBV2
j_call: TRBJ2-2
clone_size: few
d_call: TRBD2
cdr3_nt: TGTGCCAGCAGCCTCCTAGCGGGGGCCAACACCGGGGAGCTGTTTTTT
cdr3_aa: CASSLLAGANTGELFF

v_call: TRBV28
j_call: TRBJ1-2
clone_size: NA
d_call: NA
cdr3_nt: TGTGCCAGCAGTAACCCAGTCTATGGCTACACCTTC
cdr3_aa: CASSNPVYGYTF

v_call: TRBV28
j_call: TRBJ2-2
clone_size: NA
d_call: TRBD1
cdr3_nt: TGTGCCAGCAAACGCTCAGGGGGGAACACCGGGGAGCTGTTTTTT
cdr3_aa: CASKRSGGNTGELFF

v_call: TRBV30
j_call: TRBJ1-1
clone_size: NA
d_call: NA
cdr3_nt: TGTGCCTGGAGTGTCGGCGGCGGGAACACTGAAGCTTTCTTT
cdr3_aa: CAWSVGGGNTEAFF

v_call: TRBV7-2
j_call: TRBJ1-1
clone_size: NA
d_call: NA
cdr3_nt: TGTGCCAGCAGCTTGTTTCAGGGGAACACTGAAGCTTTCTTT
cdr3_aa: CASSLFQGNTEAFF

v_call: TRBV28
j_call: TRBJ2-7
clone_size: NA
d_call: NA
cdr3_nt: TGTGCCAGCAGTTCCCTGAGGCGGTACGAGCAGTACTTC
cdr3_aa: CASSSLRRYEQYF

v_call: TRBV3-1/TRBV3-2
j_call: TRBJ2-5
clone_size: NA
d_call: NA
cdr3_nt: TGTGCCAGCAGCCAACCGGGACAGATTAGGAGGGAGAAGTACTTC
cdr3_aa: CASSQPGQIRREKYF

v_call: TRBV11-3
j_call: TRBJ1-1
clone_size: NA
d_call: NA
cdr3_nt: TGTGCCAGCAGCTTGGGCAGTTCGGTGAACACTGAAGCTTTCTTT
cdr3_aa: CASSLGSSVNTEAFF

v_call: TRBV10-3
j_call: TRBJ2-3
clone_size: few
d_call: NA
cdr3_nt: TGTGCCATCAGTCAGACAGGCCCACAAACCACAGATACGCAGTATTTT
cdr3_aa: CAISQTGPQTTDTQYF

v_call: TRBV7-7
j_call: TRBJ2-3
clone_size: once
d_call: TRBD2
cdr3_nt: TGTGCCAGCAGCTTAGCAGGACTAGCGGGGGGCCAGACAGATACGCAGTATTTT
cdr3_aa: CASSLAGLAGGQTDTQYF

v_call: TRBV6-6
j_call: TRBJ1-1
clone_size: NA
d_call: NA
cdr3_nt: TGTGCCAGCAGTTTAAGGGGGAGTGACACTGAAGCTTTCTTT
cdr3_aa: CASSLRGSDTEAFF

v_call: TRBV27
j_call: TRBJ1-2
clone_size: NA
d_call: TRBD1
cdr3_nt: TGTGCCAGCGGGCCCGGGACAGGGATCTATGGCTACACCTTC
cdr3_aa: CASGPGTGIYGYTF

v_call: TRBV7-9
j_call: TRBJ1-3
clone_size: NA
d_call: TRBD1
cdr3_nt: TGTGCCAGCAGCCCGACGACAGGGGGCCTTTACACCATATATTTT
cdr3_aa: CASSPTTGGLYTIYF